This T cell receptor (beta chain) was captured by sequencing in a study of vaccination and CD4 T cells after COVID-19 (dated by TCRdb to between 2021 and 2024). Describing the broader study: Six males and four females were included in the convalescent cohort, with two Hispanic individuals, seven Caucasians, two Asians and one multiracial person represented. Participants received two doses of either the Pfizer-BioNTech BNT162b2 vaccine (n=8) or the Moderna mRNA-1273 vaccine (n=2). Post-COVID blood samples were collected from convalescent patients a median of roughly 100 days after diagnosis, with a range of roughly 35 to 170 days. Post-vaccine blood samples were taken a median of around 68 days after the second vaccine dose, with a range of roughly 14 to 250 days. Culture stimuli were overlapping spike peptide pools from SARS-CoV-2 and from the common cold coronaviruses HCoV-NL63, HCoV-OC43 and HCoV-229E. In control cultures, a CEFX viral epitope pool was used as positive control, an HIV-1 Nef peptide pool was used as negative control, or no peptide was added. In fewer than 12 COVID-19 convalescent patients and a few infection-naive healthy vaccine recipients, researchers compared the spike-specific CD4+ TCR repertoire from before mRNA vaccination with the repertoire from after. In an earlier paper using these donors, memory CD4+ T cell crossreactivity between SARS-CoV-2 and common cold coronavirus spike proteins was assessed at the TCR clonotype level.

This specimen's treatment or condition label, interpreted: approximately 9-day PBMC culture with coronavirus spike peptide pools or control peptides (ViraFEST assay). CD4+ T cells from unexposed donors were collected before the COVID-19 pandemic (2011-2018). To expand antigen-specific T cells with peptide pools and then pick out the expanded clonotypes through TCR sequencing, the study relied on the ViraFEST assay. Each well held approximately 2 million PBMCs cultured in IMDM containing roughly 5% human AB serum and roughly 10 IU/ml IL-2, with 9 to 10 ug/ml peptide pools added. Half of the culture medium was replaced with fresh IL-2-containing medium on days 3 and 7. After roughly nine days of culture, CD4+ T cells were isolated by negative selection using the EasySep CD4+ T cell isolation kit. As cell numbers permitted, CD4+ T cells from unexposed donors were tested for reactivity to SARS-CoV-2 S and N and to four common cold coronavirus spike pools. PBMCs were separated from whole blood using Ficoll-Paque Plus gradient centrifugation and then either used fresh or cryopreserved at -140C. Triplicate wells were generally used for each culture condition. The leukapheresis product for the unexposed donors was obtained through commercial purchase.

Library preparation used PCR. TCR sequencing of DNA from cultured CD4+ T cells used the Oncomine TCR Beta short-read assay at the Johns Hopkins FTIC core. The QIAamp micro DNA kit was used to extract genomic DNA from the cultured CD4+ T cells. Oncomine TCR Beta libraries from cultured CD4+ T cells were pooled with unique dual indexes and sequenced on an Illumina iSeq 100. From the authors' description of their analysis: Non-productive sequences were removed, and CDR3s that did not start with C, did not end with F or W, or were shorter than 7 amino acids were discarded. The MANAFEST web application was used to identify antigen-specific clonotypes by comparing peptide-stimulated wells against reference wells and other culture wells. Positive clones required FDR below 0.05, an odds ratio above 5, and productive frequency above 0.1% in at least two of three replicate wells. Cross-reactive clonotypes were defined as significantly expanded in both SARS-CoV-2 spike wells and at least one common cold coronavirus spike condition. Similarity between CDR3 sequences was evaluated in R version 3.6.1 using Levenshtein distances (stringdist) and unrooted phylogenetic trees (ape). Using fastp trimming at Q25 and MiXCR clonotype assembly, TCRdb reanalyzed the public sequencing data and kept in-frame beta chains. CDR3 protein duplicates are merged, each entry listing the most common genes and DNA. For this entry, the V and J calls and clone size follow TCRdb and not the study's own pipeline. The sample table shows some 7,000 distinct CDR3 sequences, and roughly 36% are seen once. The top ten hold 20% to 25% of the sample.

Results and caveats for the whole study, not just this receptor: Nearly all vaccine-specific clones in convalescent patients (304 of 307) were mono-reactive for SARS-CoV-2 spike rather than cross-reactive with common cold coronaviruses. The number of convalescent patients in the study was relatively small, and the study did not examine early timepoints following natural infection. An increase in the median number of SARS-CoV-2-reactive clonotypes from around 20 after infection to roughly 38 after vaccination was observed, but the change was not found to be significant. In convalescent patients, a median roughly 86% of post-vaccine SARS-CoV-2-reactive clones were detected only after vaccination, suggesting vaccine-specific priming.

The junction shows trimming of 6 bases on V and 3 bases on J, plus 17 bases between the germline ends. CDR1 and CDR2 are drawn from the germline V gene: KGHSH, LQKENI. CDR3 length: 15 amino acids, cysteine to phenylalanine. The CDR3 DNA has 45 bases and is translated from base 1. This clonotype showed up just a few times. No antigen is known for it. Within one base of it there is no much larger clone, and no base qualities were kept. The sample comprised CD4+ T cells from blood, cultured in vitro. The sequence joins TRBV18 to TRBJ1-1; TRBD1 is possibly the D segment (5 matching bases). The TCR comes from a human donor in good health. The CDR3 reads as follows: CASSPQGYIDTEAFF. The sequence in DNA is TGTGCCAGCTCTCCCCAGGGATATATAGACACTGAAGCTTTCTTT.